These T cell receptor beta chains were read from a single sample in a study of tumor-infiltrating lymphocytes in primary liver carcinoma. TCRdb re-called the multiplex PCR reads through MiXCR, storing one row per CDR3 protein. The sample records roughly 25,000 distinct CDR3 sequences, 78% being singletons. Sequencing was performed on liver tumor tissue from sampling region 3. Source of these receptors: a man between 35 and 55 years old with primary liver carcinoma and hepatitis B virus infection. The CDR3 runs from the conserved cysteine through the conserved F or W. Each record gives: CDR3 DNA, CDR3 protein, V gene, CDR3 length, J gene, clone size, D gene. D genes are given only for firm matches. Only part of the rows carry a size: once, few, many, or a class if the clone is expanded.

cdr3_nt: TGCGCCAGTAGCTTGATGACTTTCAATGAGCATTTCTTC; cdr3_aa: CASSLMTFNEHFF; v_call: TRBV5-1; cdr3_length: 13; j_call: TRBJ2-1; clone_size: -; d_call: -
cdr3_nt: TGTGCCAGCAGAGCTCCGACTAGCGGGAGGAGAACAGATACGCAGTATTTT; cdr3_aa: CASRAPTSGRRTDTQYF; v_call: TRBV6-6; cdr3_length: 17; j_call: TRBJ2-3; clone_size: -; d_call: TRBD2
cdr3_nt: TGTGCCAGCAGTCTAATTCCCGGCGGGGGGAAAGAGACCCAGTGCTTC; cdr3_aa: CASSLIPGGGKETQCF; v_call: TRBV11-2; cdr3_length: 16; j_call: TRBJ2-5; clone_size: once; d_call: TRBD2
cdr3_nt: TGTGCCTGCAGCCCTGGACAGGGTTCTTACAATGAGCTGTTCTTC; cdr3_aa: CACSPGQGSYNELFF; v_call: TRBV5-5; cdr3_length: 15; j_call: TRBJ2-1; clone_size: -; d_call: TRBD1
cdr3_nt: TGTGCCAGCAGAATCGGACAGGACAGCTCTTACGAGCAGTACTTC; cdr3_aa: CASRIGQDSSYEQYF; v_call: TRBV6-5; cdr3_length: 15; j_call: TRBJ2-7; clone_size: -; d_call: TRBD1
cdr3_nt: TGTACCAGTAGTATGTACGGGACGGGCACCGGGGAGCTATTTTTT; cdr3_aa: CTSSMYGTGTGELFF; v_call: TRBV19; cdr3_length: 15; j_call: TRBJ2-2; clone_size: -; d_call: -
cdr3_nt: TGTGCCATCAGTGAGTATGAGGTCGATCAGCCCCTGCATTTC; cdr3_aa: CAISEYEVDQPLHF; v_call: TRBV10-3; cdr3_length: 14; j_call: TRBJ1-5; clone_size: -; d_call: -
cdr3_nt: TGTGCCAGCAGTATTGACTTTCCCCCGTACAATGAGCAGCTCTTC; cdr3_aa: CASSIDFPPYNEQLF; v_call: TRBV5-5; cdr3_length: 15; j_call: TRBJ2-1; clone_size: -; d_call: -
cdr3_nt: TGTGCCAGCAGTTTAACGGCTAACTATAACTACACCTTC; cdr3_aa: CASSLTANYNYTF; v_call: TRBV11-2; cdr3_length: 13; j_call: TRBJ1-2; clone_size: -; d_call: -
cdr3_nt: TGTGCCATCACCAGACGATCGGGATTAGCGGGAGGGTTCCCCTACGAGCAGTACTTC; cdr3_aa: CAITRRSGLAGGFPYEQYF; v_call: TRBV10-3; cdr3_length: 19; j_call: TRBJ2-7; clone_size: -; d_call: TRBD2
cdr3_nt: TGTGCCAACAGCTTGGTGGTGCGTGAGGGCCAAGGCGGGGAGTTGTTTTTT; cdr3_aa: CANSLVVREGQGGELFF; v_call: TRBV5-4; cdr3_length: 17; j_call: TRBJ2-2; clone_size: -; d_call: -
cdr3_nt: TGTGCCAGCAGCTTAGCAAACAGGGGCCCGGCTGATACGCAGTGTTTT; cdr3_aa: CASSLANRGPADTQCF; v_call: TRBV7-8; cdr3_length: 16; j_call: TRBJ2-3; clone_size: -; d_call: TRBD1
cdr3_nt: TGCACCAGCAGCTTGAGGGACGAGCTCGGCGAGCGGTACTTC; cdr3_aa: CTSSLRDELGERYF; v_call: TRBV4-1; cdr3_length: 14; j_call: TRBJ2-7; clone_size: -; d_call: -
cdr3_nt: TGTGCCATGAGTGACGGGGGTTATGGCTACACCTTC; cdr3_aa: CAMSDGGYGYTF; v_call: TRBV10-3; cdr3_length: 12; j_call: TRBJ1-2; clone_size: -; d_call: -
cdr3_nt: TGCAGCGTCGCTACTAGCGAGACTGAAGCCGAGCAGTACTTC; cdr3_aa: CSVATSETEAEQYF; v_call: TRBV29-1; cdr3_length: 14; j_call: TRBJ2-7; clone_size: few; d_call: TRBD2
cdr3_nt: TGTAGCGCCCCCCGGGTTGGACAGGGGGACTCACCTCTCCACTTT; cdr3_aa: CSAPRVGQGDSPLHF; v_call: TRBV29-1; cdr3_length: 15; j_call: TRBJ1-6; clone_size: -; d_call: TRBD1
cdr3_nt: TGTGCCTGCAGTGGGATAGGGGATTCACCCTTCCAATTT; cdr3_aa: CACSGIGDSPFQF; v_call: TRBV6-5; cdr3_length: 13; j_call: TRBJ1-6; clone_size: -; d_call: -
cdr3_nt: TGTGCCAGTAGAATCGGGGAAGAGCAGTACTTC; cdr3_aa: CASRIGEEQYF; v_call: TRBV6-2/TRBV6-3; cdr3_length: 11; j_call: TRBJ2-7; clone_size: -; d_call: -
cdr3_nt: TGTGCCAGTAGTTTATGGGGTGGAGTGGACATAGCCAAAAACATTCAGTACTTC; cdr3_aa: CASSLWGGVDIAKNIQYF; v_call: TRBV12-3/TRBV12-4; cdr3_length: 18; j_call: TRBJ2-4; clone_size: -; d_call: -
cdr3_nt: TGTGCCATTAGTTACGGGACAGGTGATAGGGAACAGTACTTC; cdr3_aa: CAISYGTGDREQYF; v_call: TRBV6-6; cdr3_length: 14; j_call: TRBJ2-7; clone_size: -; d_call: TRBD1
cdr3_nt: TGTGCCAGGTGGCGCCTTAGACGCATCACCGGCGAGCTGTTTTTT; cdr3_aa: CARWRLRRITGELFF; v_call: TRBV11-3; cdr3_length: 15; j_call: TRBJ2-2; clone_size: -; d_call: -
cdr3_nt: TGCGCCAGCAGTGGGACGGTCGATGGGGCCAACGTCCTGACATTC; cdr3_aa: CASSGTVDGANVLTF; v_call: TRBV6-1; cdr3_length: 15; j_call: TRBJ2-6; clone_size: once; d_call: -
cdr3_nt: TGTGCCAACAGTTTAGCGCAGGGAACCCGGGAGCTGTTTTTT; cdr3_aa: CANSLAQGTRELFF; v_call: TRBV12-3/TRBV12-4; cdr3_length: 14; j_call: TRBJ2-2; clone_size: -; d_call: -
cdr3_nt: TGTGCCTGCTGTTTATCTAGCGGGAGCTACGAGCAATACTTC; cdr3_aa: CACCLSSGSYEQYF; v_call: TRBV6-6; cdr3_length: 14; j_call: TRBJ2-7; clone_size: -; d_call: TRBD2
cdr3_nt: TGCGCCAGCAGCCAAACGGGGGAGGGCTATGGCTACACCTTC; cdr3_aa: CASSQTGEGYGYTF; v_call: TRBV4-1; cdr3_length: 14; j_call: TRBJ1-2; clone_size: many; d_call: -
cdr3_nt: TGTGCCAGCAGTCCATCTTGGGCGGGAGGGGGAGGTACGCAGTATTTT; cdr3_aa: CASSPSWAGGGGTQYF; v_call: TRBV6-5; cdr3_length: 16; j_call: TRBJ2-3; clone_size: once; d_call: TRBD2